The clone carrying this T cell receptor beta chain was picked up many times. Its cognate antigen is unknown. Per the germline V gene, CDR1 is MDHEN and CDR2 is SYDVKM. The ends lost 6 bases at V and 3 bases at J; junction bases unmatched: 8. The CDR3 runs 14 residues. The sample originates from a study of regulatory T cells in long-lasting Graves disease. Study findings and constraints: Reduced TCR diversity was observed in persistent Graves' patients versus newly diagnosed patients. Persistent disease showed a preference for TRBV28, TRBJ1-2 and TRBJ2-5.

Assembly of TCR beta libraries relied on iRepertoire HTBI primers together with Arm-PCR of CDR3 regions. TCRdb called the multiplex PCR reads again in MiXCR, with one record for every CDR3 protein. The table lists 300,000 to 400,000 distinct CDR3 sequences, around 17% of them singletons. Time point indicated: newly diagnosed GD, antithyroid drugs for less than 3 months. After RNA was extracted from PBMCs, the TCR library was made from it. The data also belong to a second study, concerning T cells in Graves' hyperthyroidism and ophthalmopathy.

The receptor was isolated from a man aged 35-49 years with Graves disease. V gene TRBV28 combines with J gene TRBJ2-7; 7 bases map to TRBD2. The sample here was peripheral blood mononuclear cells (PBMCs), taken at new diagnosis, from a patient treated with antithyroid drugs. CDR3 in amino acids: CASSSGGSFYEQYF. The CDR3 DNA reads TGTGCCAGCAGCTCCGGGGGGAGTTTCTACGAGCAGTACTTC.